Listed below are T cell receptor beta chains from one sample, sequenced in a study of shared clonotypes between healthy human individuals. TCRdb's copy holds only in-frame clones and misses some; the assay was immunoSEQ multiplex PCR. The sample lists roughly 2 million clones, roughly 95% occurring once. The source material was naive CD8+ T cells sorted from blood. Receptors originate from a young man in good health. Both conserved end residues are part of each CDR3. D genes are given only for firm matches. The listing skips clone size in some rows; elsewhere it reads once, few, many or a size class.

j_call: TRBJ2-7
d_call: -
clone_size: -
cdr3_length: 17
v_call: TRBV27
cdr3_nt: TGTGCCAGCAGTTTAACCTCTGGACCAGGGCGGGCCTACGAGCAGTACTTC
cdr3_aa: CASSLTSGPGRAYEQYF

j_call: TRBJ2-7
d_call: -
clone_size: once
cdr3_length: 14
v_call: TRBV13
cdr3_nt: TGTGCCAGCAGCTCCTTGGGGGGAATCTACGAGCAGTACTTC
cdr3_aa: CASSSLGGIYEQYF

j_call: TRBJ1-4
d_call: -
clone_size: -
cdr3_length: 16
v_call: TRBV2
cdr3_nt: TGTGCCAGCAGTGACTGGCAGGGCGAAACTAATGAAAAACTGTTTTTT
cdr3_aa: CASSDWQGETNEKLFF

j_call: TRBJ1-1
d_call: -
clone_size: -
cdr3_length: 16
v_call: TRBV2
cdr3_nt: TGTGCCAGCAGTGAAACGCCGCAGGGACCGAACAATGAAGCTTTCTTT
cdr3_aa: CASSETPQGPNNEAFF

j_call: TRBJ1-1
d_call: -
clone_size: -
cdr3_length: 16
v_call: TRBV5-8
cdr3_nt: TGTGCCAGCAGCCTTTTCCCGCCAGGTAAGTACACTGAAGCTTTCTTT
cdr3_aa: CASSLFPPGKYTEAFF

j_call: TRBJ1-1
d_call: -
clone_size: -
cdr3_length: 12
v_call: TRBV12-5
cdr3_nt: TGTGCTAGTGCATACATGAACACTGAAGCTTTCTTT
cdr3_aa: CASAYMNTEAFF

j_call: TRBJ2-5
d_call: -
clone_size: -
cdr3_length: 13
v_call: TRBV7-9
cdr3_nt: TGTGCCAGCATCCCCGAGATCCAAGAGACCCAGTACTTC
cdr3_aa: CASIPEIQETQYF

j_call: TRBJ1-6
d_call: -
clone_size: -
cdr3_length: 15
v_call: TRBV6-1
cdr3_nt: TGTGCCAGCAGTCCTCGACGGGAGGATAATTCACCCCTCCACTTT
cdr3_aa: CASSPRREDNSPLHF

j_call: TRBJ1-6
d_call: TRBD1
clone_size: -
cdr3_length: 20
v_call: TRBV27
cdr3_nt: TGTGCCAGCAGTCCCCACCAATCCCCCCAGGGGGGCAAGAATAATTCACCCCTCCACTTT
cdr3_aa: CASSPHQSPQGGKNNSPLHF

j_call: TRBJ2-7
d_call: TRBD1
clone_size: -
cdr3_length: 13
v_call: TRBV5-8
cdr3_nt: TGTGCCAGCAGGGGGACAGGGGGACTCGAGCAGTACTTC
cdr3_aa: CASRGTGGLEQYF

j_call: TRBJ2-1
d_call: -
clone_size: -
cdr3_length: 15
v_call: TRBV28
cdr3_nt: TGTGCCAGCAGTTTATTAGGGCAGGGTTACAATGAGCAGTTCTTC
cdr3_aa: CASSLLGQGYNEQFF

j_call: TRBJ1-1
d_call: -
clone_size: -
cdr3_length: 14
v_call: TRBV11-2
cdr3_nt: TGTGCCAGCAGCCGAAACATCGGGAACACTGAAGCTTTCTTT
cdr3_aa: CASSRNIGNTEAFF

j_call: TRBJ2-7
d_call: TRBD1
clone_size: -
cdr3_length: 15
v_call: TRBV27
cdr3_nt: TGTGCCAGCAGTTTATCGACAGGGGGCAACTACGAGCAGTACTTC
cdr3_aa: CASSLSTGGNYEQYF

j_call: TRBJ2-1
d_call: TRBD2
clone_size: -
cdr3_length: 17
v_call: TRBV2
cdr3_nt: TGTGCCAGCAGTCCCAAAGGACTAGCGGGGGGGGACAATGAGCAGTTCTTC
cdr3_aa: CASSPKGLAGGDNEQFF

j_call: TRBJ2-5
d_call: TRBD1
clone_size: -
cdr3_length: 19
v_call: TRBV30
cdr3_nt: TGTGCCTGGGAAATCACCCCCGGGACAGGGAAAAGAATTTGGGAGACCCAGTACTTC
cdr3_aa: CAWEITPGTGKRIWETQYF